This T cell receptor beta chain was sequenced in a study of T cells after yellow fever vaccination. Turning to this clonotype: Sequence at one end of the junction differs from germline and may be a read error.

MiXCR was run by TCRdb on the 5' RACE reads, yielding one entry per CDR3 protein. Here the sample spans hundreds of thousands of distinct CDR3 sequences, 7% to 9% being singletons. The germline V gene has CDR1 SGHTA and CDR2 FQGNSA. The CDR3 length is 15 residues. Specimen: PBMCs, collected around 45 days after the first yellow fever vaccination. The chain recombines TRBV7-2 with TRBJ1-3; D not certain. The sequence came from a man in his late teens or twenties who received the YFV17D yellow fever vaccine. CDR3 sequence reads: CASSPQDGKGNTIFF. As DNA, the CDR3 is TGTGCCAGCAGCCCTCAGGACGGCAAGGGAAACACCATATTTTTT.